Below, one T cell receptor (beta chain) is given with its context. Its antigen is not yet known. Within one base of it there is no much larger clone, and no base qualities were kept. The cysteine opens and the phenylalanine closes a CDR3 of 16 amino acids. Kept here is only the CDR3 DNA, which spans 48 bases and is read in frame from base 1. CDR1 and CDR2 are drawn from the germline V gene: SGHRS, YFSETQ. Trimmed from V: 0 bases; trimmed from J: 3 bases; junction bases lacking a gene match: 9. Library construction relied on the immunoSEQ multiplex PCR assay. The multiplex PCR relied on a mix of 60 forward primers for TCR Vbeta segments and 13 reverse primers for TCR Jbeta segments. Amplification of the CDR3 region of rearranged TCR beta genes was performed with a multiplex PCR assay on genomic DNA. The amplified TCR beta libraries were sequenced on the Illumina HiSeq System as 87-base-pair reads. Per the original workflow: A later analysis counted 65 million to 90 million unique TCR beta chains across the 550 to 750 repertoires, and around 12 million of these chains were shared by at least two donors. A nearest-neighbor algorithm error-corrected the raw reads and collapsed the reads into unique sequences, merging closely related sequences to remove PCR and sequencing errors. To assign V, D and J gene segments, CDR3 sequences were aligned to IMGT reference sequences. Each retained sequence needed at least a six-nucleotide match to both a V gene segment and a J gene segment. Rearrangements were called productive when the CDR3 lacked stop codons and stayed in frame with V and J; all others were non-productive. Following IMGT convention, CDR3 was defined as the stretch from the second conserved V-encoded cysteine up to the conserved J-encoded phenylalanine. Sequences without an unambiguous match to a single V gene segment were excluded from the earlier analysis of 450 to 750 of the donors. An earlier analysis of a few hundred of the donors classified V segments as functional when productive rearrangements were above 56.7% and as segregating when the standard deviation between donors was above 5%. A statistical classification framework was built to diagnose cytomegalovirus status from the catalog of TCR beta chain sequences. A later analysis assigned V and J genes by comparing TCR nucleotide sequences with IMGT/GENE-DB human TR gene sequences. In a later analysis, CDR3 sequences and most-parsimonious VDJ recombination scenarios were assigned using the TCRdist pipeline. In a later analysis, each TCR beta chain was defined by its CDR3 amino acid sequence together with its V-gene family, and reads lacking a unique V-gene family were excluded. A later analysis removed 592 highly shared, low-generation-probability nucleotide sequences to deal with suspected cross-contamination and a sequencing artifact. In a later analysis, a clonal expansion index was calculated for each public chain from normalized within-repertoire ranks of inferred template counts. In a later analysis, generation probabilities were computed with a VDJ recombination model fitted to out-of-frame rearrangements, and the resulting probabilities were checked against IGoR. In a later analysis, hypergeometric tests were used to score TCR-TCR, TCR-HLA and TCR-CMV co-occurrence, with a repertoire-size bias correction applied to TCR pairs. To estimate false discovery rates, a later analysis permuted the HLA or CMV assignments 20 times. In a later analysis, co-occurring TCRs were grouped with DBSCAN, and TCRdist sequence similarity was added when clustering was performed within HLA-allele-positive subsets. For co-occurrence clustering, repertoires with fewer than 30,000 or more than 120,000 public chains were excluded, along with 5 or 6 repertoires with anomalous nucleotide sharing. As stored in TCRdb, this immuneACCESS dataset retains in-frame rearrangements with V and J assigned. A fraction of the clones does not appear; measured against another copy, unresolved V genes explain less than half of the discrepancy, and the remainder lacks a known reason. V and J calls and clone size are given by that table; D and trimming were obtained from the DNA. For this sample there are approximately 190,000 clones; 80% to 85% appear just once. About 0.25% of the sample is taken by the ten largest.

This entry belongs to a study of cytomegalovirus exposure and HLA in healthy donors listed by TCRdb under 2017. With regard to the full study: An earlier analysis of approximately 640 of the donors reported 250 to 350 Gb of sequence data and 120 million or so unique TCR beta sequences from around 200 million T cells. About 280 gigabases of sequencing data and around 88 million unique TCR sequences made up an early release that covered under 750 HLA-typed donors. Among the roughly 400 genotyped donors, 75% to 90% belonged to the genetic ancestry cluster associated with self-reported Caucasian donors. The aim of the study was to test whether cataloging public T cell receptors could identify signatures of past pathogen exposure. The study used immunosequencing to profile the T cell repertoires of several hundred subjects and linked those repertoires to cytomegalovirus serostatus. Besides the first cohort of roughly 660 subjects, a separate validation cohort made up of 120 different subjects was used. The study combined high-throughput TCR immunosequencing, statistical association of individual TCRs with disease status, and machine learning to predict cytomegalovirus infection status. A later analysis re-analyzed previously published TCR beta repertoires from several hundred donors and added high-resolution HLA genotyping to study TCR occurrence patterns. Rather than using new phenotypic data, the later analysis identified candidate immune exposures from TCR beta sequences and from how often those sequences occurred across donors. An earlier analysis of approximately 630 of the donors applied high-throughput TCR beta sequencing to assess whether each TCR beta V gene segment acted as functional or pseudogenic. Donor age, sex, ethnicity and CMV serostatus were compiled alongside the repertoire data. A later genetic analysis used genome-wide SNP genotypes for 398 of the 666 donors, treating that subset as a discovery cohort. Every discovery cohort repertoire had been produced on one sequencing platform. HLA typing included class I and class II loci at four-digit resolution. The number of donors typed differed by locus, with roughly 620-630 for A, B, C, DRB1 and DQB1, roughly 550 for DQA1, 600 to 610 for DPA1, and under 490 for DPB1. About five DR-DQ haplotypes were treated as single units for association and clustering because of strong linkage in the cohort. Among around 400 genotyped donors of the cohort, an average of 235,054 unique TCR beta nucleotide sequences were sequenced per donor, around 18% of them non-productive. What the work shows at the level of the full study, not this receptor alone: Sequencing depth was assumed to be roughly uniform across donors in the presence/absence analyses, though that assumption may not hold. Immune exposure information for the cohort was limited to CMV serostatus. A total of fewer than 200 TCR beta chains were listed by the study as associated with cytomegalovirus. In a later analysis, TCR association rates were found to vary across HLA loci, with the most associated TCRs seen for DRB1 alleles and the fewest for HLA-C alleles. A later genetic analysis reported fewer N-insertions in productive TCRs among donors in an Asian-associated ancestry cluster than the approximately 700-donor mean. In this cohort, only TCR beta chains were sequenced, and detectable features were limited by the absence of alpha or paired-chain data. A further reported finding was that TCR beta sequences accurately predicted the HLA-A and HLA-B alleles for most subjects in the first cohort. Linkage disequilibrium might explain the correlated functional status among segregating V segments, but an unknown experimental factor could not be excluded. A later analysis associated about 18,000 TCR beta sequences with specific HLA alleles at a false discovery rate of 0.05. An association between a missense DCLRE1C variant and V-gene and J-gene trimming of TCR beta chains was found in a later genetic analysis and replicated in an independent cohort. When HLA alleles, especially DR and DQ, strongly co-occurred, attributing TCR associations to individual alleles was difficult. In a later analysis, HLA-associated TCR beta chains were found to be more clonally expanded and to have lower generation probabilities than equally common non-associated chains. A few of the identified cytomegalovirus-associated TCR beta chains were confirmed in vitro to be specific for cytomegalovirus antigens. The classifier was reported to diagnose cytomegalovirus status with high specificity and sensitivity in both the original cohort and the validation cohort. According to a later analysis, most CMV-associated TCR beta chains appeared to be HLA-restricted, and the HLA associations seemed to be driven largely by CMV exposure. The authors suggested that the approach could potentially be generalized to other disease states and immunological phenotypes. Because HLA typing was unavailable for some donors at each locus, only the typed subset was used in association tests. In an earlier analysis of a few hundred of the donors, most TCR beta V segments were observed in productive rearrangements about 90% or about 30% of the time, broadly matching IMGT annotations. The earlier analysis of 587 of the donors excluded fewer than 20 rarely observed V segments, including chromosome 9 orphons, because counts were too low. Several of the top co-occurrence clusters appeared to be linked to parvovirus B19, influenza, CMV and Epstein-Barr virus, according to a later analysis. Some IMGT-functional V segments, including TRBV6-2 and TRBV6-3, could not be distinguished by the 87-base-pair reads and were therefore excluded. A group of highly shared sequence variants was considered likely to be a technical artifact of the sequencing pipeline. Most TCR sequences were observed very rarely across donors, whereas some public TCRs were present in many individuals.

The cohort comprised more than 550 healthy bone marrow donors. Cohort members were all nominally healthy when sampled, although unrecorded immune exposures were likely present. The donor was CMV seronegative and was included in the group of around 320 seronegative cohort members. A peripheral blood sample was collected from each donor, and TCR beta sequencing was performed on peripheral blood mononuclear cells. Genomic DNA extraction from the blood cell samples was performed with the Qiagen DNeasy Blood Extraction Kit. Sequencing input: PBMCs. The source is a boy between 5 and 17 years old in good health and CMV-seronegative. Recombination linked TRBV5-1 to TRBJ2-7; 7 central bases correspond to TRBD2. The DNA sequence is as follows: TGCGCCAGCAGCTTGGGTGGGGTCCTAGCGGACTACGAGCAGTACTTC. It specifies CASSLGGVLADYEQYF.